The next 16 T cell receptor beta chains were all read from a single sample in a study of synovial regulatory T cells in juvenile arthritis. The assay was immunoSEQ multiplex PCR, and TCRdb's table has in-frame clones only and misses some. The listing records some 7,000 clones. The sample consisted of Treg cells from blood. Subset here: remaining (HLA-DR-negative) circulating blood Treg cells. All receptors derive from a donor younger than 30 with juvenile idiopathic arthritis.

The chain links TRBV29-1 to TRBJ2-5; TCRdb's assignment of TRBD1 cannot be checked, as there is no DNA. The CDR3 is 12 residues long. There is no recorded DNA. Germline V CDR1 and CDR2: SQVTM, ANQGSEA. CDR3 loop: CSVVRGVETQYF. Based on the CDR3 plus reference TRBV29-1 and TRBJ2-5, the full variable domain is SAVISQKPSRDICQRGTSLTIQCQVDSQVTMMFWYRQQPGQSLTLIATANQGSEATYESGFVIDKFPISRPNLTFSTLTVSNMSPEDSSIYLCSVVRGVETQYFGPGTRLLVL.

The CDR3 loop reads CASSPRTGALSGNTIYF. The V and J genes are TRBV11-2 and TRBJ1-3; TCRdb designates TRBD1, a call that cannot be tested without DNA. CDR1 is SGHAT and CDR2 is FQNNGV in the germline V gene. The CDR3 has 17 amino acids. The coding DNA is unavailable. Drawing the rest from reference TRBV11-2 and TRBJ1-3, the complete variable domain is EAGVAQSPRYKIIEKRQSVAFWCNPISGHATLYWYQQILGQGPKLLIQFQNNGVVDDSQLPKDRFSAERLKGVDSTLKIQPAKLEDSAVYLCASSPRTGALSGNTIYFGEGSWLTVV.

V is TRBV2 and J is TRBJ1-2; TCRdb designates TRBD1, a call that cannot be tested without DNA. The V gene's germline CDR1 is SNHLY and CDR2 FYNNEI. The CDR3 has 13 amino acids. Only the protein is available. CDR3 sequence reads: CASSARDIYGYTF.

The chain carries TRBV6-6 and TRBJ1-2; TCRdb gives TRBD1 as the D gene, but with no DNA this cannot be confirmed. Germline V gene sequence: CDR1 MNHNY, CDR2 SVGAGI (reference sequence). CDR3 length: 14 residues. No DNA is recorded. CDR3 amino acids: CASSYQGQDYGYTF.

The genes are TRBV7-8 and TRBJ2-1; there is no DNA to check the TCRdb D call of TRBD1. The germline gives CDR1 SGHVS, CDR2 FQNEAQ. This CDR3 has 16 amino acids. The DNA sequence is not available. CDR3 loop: CASTKPGLSSYNEQFF.

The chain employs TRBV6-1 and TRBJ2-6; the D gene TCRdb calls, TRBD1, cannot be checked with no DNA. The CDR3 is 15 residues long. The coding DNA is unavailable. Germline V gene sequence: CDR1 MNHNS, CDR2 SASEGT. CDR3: CASSRQVSGANVLTF.

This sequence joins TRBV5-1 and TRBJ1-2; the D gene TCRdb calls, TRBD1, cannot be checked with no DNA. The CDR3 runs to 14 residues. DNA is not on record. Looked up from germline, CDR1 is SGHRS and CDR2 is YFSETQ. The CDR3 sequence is CASSLEQPLYGYTF.

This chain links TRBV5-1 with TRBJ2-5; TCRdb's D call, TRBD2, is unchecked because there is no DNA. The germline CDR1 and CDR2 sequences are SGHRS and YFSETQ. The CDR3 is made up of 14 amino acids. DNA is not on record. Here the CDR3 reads CASSSLGGQETQYF.

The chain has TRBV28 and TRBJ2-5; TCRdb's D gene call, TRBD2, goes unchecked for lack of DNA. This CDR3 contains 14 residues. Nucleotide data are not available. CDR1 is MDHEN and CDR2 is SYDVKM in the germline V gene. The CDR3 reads CASSPGLAKETQYF.

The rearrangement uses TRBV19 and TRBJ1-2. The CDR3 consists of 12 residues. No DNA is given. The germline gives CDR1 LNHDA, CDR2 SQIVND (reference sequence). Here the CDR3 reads CASSYTAYGYTF.

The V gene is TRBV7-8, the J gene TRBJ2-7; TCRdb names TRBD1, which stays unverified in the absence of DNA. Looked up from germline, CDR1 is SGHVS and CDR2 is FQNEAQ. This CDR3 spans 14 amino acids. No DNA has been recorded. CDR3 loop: CASSIGQGSGEQYF.

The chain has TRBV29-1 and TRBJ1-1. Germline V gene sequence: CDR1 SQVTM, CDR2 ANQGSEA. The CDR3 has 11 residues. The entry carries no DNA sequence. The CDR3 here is CSVRWDTEAFF.

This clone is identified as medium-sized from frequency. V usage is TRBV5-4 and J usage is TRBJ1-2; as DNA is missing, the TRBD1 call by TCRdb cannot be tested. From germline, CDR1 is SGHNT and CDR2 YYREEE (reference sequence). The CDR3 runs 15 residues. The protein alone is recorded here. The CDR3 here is CASSVDRRIDRGYTF.

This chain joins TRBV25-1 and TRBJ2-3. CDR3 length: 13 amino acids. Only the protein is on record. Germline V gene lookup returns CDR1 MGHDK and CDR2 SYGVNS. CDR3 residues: CASRSWGPDTQYF. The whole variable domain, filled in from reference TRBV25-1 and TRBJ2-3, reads EADIYQTPRYLVIGTGKKITLECSQTMGHDKMYWYQQDPGMELHLIHYSYGVNSTEKGDLSSESTVSRIRTEHFPLTLESARPSHTSQYLCASRSWGPDTQYFGPGTRLTVL.

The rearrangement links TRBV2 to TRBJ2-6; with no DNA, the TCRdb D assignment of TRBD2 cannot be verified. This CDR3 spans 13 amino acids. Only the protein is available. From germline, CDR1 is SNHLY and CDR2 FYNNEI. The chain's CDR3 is CARAASGANVLTF.

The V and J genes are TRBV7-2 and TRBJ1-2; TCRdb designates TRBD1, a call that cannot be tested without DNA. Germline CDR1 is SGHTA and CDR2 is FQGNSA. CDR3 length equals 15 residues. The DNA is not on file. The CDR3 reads CASSPTGGENYGYTF. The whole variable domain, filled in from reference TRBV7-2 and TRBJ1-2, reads GAGVSQSPSNKVTEKGKDVELRCDPISGHTALYWYRQSLGQGLEFLIYFQGNSAPDKSGLPSDRFSAERTGGSVSTLTIQRTQQEDSAVYLCASSPTGGENYGYTFGSGTRLTVV.